The rows below give T cell receptor beta chains drawn from one sample of a study of shared clonotypes between healthy human individuals. TCRdb's copy holds only in-frame clones and misses some; the assay was immunoSEQ multiplex PCR. This sample carries about 2.3 million clones, approximately 95% of them seen once, and the ten largest clones take 0.3% to 0.4%. The material sequenced was naive CD4+ T cells from PBMCs. The receptors were sampled from a young man in good health. Some clones in this sample may be carry-over from other donors' samples. CDR3s include the opening cysteine and the closing phenylalanine or tryptophan. The D gene is left open where the match is weak. Clone size appears in some rows only: once, few, many, or a class for an expanded clone.

CDR3 DNA: TGTGCCAGCAGTTCCCCCCAGGGCGGGGGGGGTAGCGGGAGGGCCCTGGGTACGCAGTATTTT; CDR3 protein: CASSSPQGGGGSGRALGTQYF; clone size: NA; D gene: TRBD2; V gene: TRBV28; J gene: TRBJ2-3
CDR3 DNA: TGTGCCAGCAGTTTAGTGGGGGCAGGGGGGAGGACGGGGAACACTGAAGCTTTCTTT; CDR3 protein: CASSLVGAGGRTGNTEAFF; clone size: NA; D gene: TRBD1; V gene: TRBV27; J gene: TRBJ1-1
CDR3 DNA: TGCGCCAGCAGCCCTCTAGCGGGGAGACAAGAGACCCAGTACTTC; CDR3 protein: CASSPLAGRQETQYF; clone size: NA; D gene: TRBD2; V gene: TRBV5-1; J gene: TRBJ2-5
CDR3 DNA: TGTGCCAGCAGTCAGGGACAGGTCAACACCGGGGAGCTGTTTTTT; CDR3 protein: CASSQGQVNTGELFF; clone size: NA; D gene: TRBD1; V gene: TRBV6-1; J gene: TRBJ2-2
CDR3 DNA: TGTGCCAGCAGCTTGTTCGGCCGGGAGCAGTTCTTC; CDR3 protein: CASSLFGREQFF; clone size: NA; D gene: NA; V gene: TRBV5-4; J gene: TRBJ2-1
CDR3 DNA: TGTGCCACCAGCAGAGATCAGGTAGCTTTCTTT; CDR3 protein: CATSRDQVAFF; clone size: NA; D gene: NA; V gene: TRBV15; J gene: TRBJ1-1
CDR3 DNA: TGCGCCAGCAGCTTGGGCGCGGCCCACACAGATACGCAGTATTTT; CDR3 protein: CASSLGAAHTDTQYF; clone size: NA; D gene: NA; V gene: TRBV5-1; J gene: TRBJ2-3
CDR3 DNA: TGTGCCAGCAGTGAATCGGAAGGCTACACCTTC; CDR3 protein: CASSESEGYTF; clone size: few; D gene: NA; V gene: TRBV6-4; J gene: TRBJ1-2
CDR3 DNA: TGTGCCAGTAGTATCCAAGGGGGGGAGTCCTCCTACGAGCAGTACTTC; CDR3 protein: CASSIQGGESSYEQYF; clone size: NA; D gene: NA; V gene: TRBV19; J gene: TRBJ2-7
CDR3 DNA: TGTGCCAGCAGCCCAAGCCGTAGGGGGGGCTACGAGCAGTACTTC; CDR3 protein: CASSPSRRGGYEQYF; clone size: NA; D gene: NA; V gene: TRBV11-1; J gene: TRBJ2-7
CDR3 DNA: TGTGCCAGCAGTAACAATCCGGGCCAGGGGGGGGCCGGGGAGCTGTTTTTT; CDR3 protein: CASSNNPGQGGAGELFF; clone size: NA; D gene: NA; V gene: TRBV28; J gene: TRBJ2-2
CDR3 DNA: TGTGCCAGCAGCTTACAGCGTTTGAACACTGAAGCTTTCTTT; CDR3 protein: CASSLQRLNTEAFF; clone size: NA; D gene: NA; V gene: TRBV7-3; J gene: TRBJ1-1
CDR3 DNA: TGCGCCAGCAGGGCTAACTATGGCTACACCTTC; CDR3 protein: CASRANYGYTF; clone size: few; D gene: NA; V gene: TRBV10-2; J gene: TRBJ1-2
CDR3 DNA: TGCGCCAGCAGTGATAGCGGGGGTACCGGGGAGCTGTTTTTT; CDR3 protein: CASSDSGGTGELFF; clone size: NA; D gene: TRBD2; V gene: TRBV10-2; J gene: TRBJ2-2
CDR3 DNA: TGTGCCAGCAGCTGGGCCCGCCTCTTAAGCGGGGAGCTGTTTTTT; CDR3 protein: CASSWARLLSGELFF; clone size: NA; D gene: NA; V gene: TRBV5-6; J gene: TRBJ2-2
CDR3 DNA: TGTGCCAGCAGCTTAAGACTAGCGGGACCCCAGCAGTTCTTC; CDR3 protein: CASSLRLAGPQQFF; clone size: NA; D gene: TRBD2; V gene: TRBV5-6; J gene: TRBJ2-1
CDR3 DNA: TGTGCCATCAGGGATGATTCCGGGACAAATAATCAGCCCCAGCATTTT; CDR3 protein: CAIRDDSGTNNQPQHF; clone size: NA; D gene: NA; V gene: TRBV10-3; J gene: TRBJ1-5
CDR3 DNA: TGTGCCAGCAGCTTAGTTGGGACACAGTCAGCGCGCTACACCTTC; CDR3 protein: CASSLVGTQSARYTF; clone size: few; D gene: NA; V gene: TRBV7-9; J gene: TRBJ1-2
CDR3 DNA: TGTGCCAGCAGCCAGGAAGCCCTAGTCACTGAAGCTTTCTTT; CDR3 protein: CASSQEALVTEAFF; clone size: once; D gene: NA; V gene: TRBV7-9; J gene: TRBJ1-1
CDR3 DNA: TGTGCCAGCAGTTTATTTAGCGCTATGAACACTGAAGCTTTCTTT; CDR3 protein: CASSLFSAMNTEAFF; clone size: few; D gene: NA; V gene: TRBV28; J gene: TRBJ1-1
CDR3 DNA: TGCGCCAGCAGCCAAGATACGGGAGGGCCCTCCAGAGATACGCAGTATTTT; CDR3 protein: CASSQDTGGPSRDTQYF; clone size: NA; D gene: TRBD2; V gene: TRBV4-3; J gene: TRBJ2-3
CDR3 DNA: TGTGCCAGCAGCGACCAACGGGGGTACGAGCAGTACTTC; CDR3 protein: CASSDQRGYEQYF; clone size: NA; D gene: NA; V gene: TRBV7-2; J gene: TRBJ2-7
CDR3 DNA: TGTGCCAGCAGCTTTCCAGGGAGCTCCTACAATGAGCAGTTCTTC; CDR3 protein: CASSFPGSSYNEQFF; clone size: NA; D gene: NA; V gene: TRBV7-9; J gene: TRBJ2-1
CDR3 DNA: TGTGCCAGCAAGAGGAGAGCCAAAAACATTCAGTACTTC; CDR3 protein: CASKRRAKNIQYF; clone size: NA; D gene: NA; V gene: TRBV25-1; J gene: TRBJ2-4
CDR3 DNA: TGTGCCAGCGAGCCGGAGGTCACCGGGGAGCTGTTTTTT; CDR3 protein: CASEPEVTGELFF; clone size: NA; D gene: NA; V gene: TRBV2; J gene: TRBJ2-2
CDR3 DNA: TGTGCCAGCAGTGAAAATTGGGGTAACTACGAGCAGTACTTC; CDR3 protein: CASSENWGNYEQYF; clone size: NA; D gene: NA; V gene: TRBV2; J gene: TRBJ2-7
CDR3 DNA: TGTGCCAGCAGCTCAACAGGGGGCATTTGGGACGAGCAGTACTTC; CDR3 protein: CASSSTGGIWDEQYF; clone size: NA; D gene: TRBD1; V gene: TRBV7-9; J gene: TRBJ2-7
CDR3 DNA: TGTGCCAGCAGCTTAGAAGTCCCAGGAGGGGAGCAGTACTTC; CDR3 protein: CASSLEVPGGEQYF; clone size: NA; D gene: NA; V gene: TRBV7-6; J gene: TRBJ2-7
CDR3 DNA: TGTGCCAGCAGCTCCGGGGGGACCCCTTCCTACGAGCAGTACTTC; CDR3 protein: CASSSGGTPSYEQYF; clone size: NA; D gene: TRBD2; V gene: TRBV7-2; J gene: TRBJ2-7
CDR3 DNA: TGTGCCAGCAGTGTAGGACTAGCGGCCCCGACCCAGTACTTC; CDR3 protein: CASSVGLAAPTQYF; clone size: NA; D gene: TRBD2; V gene: TRBV6-1; J gene: TRBJ2-5
CDR3 DNA: TGTGCCAGCAGTGGTGGCGGGTCCTACAATGAGCAGTTCTTC; CDR3 protein: CASSGGGSYNEQFF; clone size: NA; D gene: NA; V gene: TRBV28; J gene: TRBJ2-1
CDR3 DNA: TGTGCCAGTAGTATAAGGGGCCTCGGCAACGAGCAGTACTTC; CDR3 protein: CASSIRGLGNEQYF; clone size: NA; D gene: NA; V gene: TRBV19; J gene: TRBJ2-7
CDR3 DNA: TGTGCCAGCAGCACCCGCTTAGGGCAGGGGGAGACCCAGTACTTC; CDR3 protein: CASSTRLGQGETQYF; clone size: NA; D gene: NA; V gene: TRBV7-9; J gene: TRBJ2-5
CDR3 DNA: TGTGCCAGCAAGGTGGTCTCCACTGAAGCTTTCTTT; CDR3 protein: CASKVVSTEAFF; clone size: NA; D gene: NA; V gene: TRBV2; J gene: TRBJ1-1
CDR3 DNA: TGTGCCAGCAGTCTAACGGCGGGAGCCTCCTACGAGCAGTACTTC; CDR3 protein: CASSLTAGASYEQYF; clone size: NA; D gene: TRBD2; V gene: TRBV6-5; J gene: TRBJ2-7
CDR3 DNA: TGTGCCAGCAGTAATGCGGGCTCCTACAATGAGCAGTTCTTC; CDR3 protein: CASSNAGSYNEQFF; clone size: once; D gene: NA; V gene: TRBV2; J gene: TRBJ2-1
CDR3 DNA: TGTGCCAGCAGCTTGTTTTCTCTCCGGGACTCCTACGAGCAGTACTTC; CDR3 protein: CASSLFSLRDSYEQYF; clone size: NA; D gene: NA; V gene: TRBV5-6; J gene: TRBJ2-7
CDR3 DNA: TGTGCCACCAGCATACCCCCTAGGACAAGAGAAGCTTTCTTT; CDR3 protein: CATSIPPRTREAFF; clone size: once; D gene: NA; V gene: TRBV15; J gene: TRBJ1-1
CDR3 DNA: TGTGCCAGCAGCCCCCAGAGTGATTTGGGGGAGACCCAGTACTTC; CDR3 protein: CASSPQSDLGETQYF; clone size: NA; D gene: NA; V gene: TRBV9; J gene: TRBJ2-5
CDR3 DNA: TGTGCCAGCAGTTACCCCGGGAAGGCGATCTACGAGCAGTACTTC; CDR3 protein: CASSYPGKAIYEQYF; clone size: NA; D gene: NA; V gene: TRBV6-5; J gene: TRBJ2-7
CDR3 DNA: TGTGCCAGCAGTCTCTCGGGGAGGGCTGGGGCCAACGTCCTGACTTTC; CDR3 protein: CASSLSGRAGANVLTF; clone size: NA; D gene: TRBD2; V gene: TRBV9; J gene: TRBJ2-6
CDR3 DNA: TGCGCCAGCAGCTTGGACCCGCTAGCGGGAGGCGGAGATACGCAGTATTTT; CDR3 protein: CASSLDPLAGGGDTQYF; clone size: NA; D gene: TRBD2; V gene: TRBV5-1; J gene: TRBJ2-3
CDR3 DNA: TGTGCCAGCGCGGAAGGGACAGGATTCTACGAGCAGTACTTC; CDR3 protein: CASAEGTGFYEQYF; clone size: NA; D gene: TRBD1; V gene: TRBV27; J gene: TRBJ2-7
CDR3 DNA: TGTGCCAGCTCACCGGGACTAGTTTCCGAGCAGTACTTC; CDR3 protein: CASSPGLVSEQYF; clone size: once; D gene: TRBD2; V gene: TRBV18; J gene: TRBJ2-7
CDR3 DNA: TGTGCCAGCAGTCCGCTTGTTTCGAACACTGAAGCTTTCTTT; CDR3 protein: CASSPLVSNTEAFF; clone size: NA; D gene: NA; V gene: TRBV28; J gene: TRBJ1-1
CDR3 DNA: TGTGCCAGCGGGAGGGGGAGTATGCCAGATACGCAGTATTTT; CDR3 protein: CASGRGSMPDTQYF; clone size: NA; D gene: NA; V gene: TRBV6-5; J gene: TRBJ2-3
CDR3 DNA: TGCGCCAGCAGCTGGACAGCGGGGACTGATGGCTACACCTTC; CDR3 protein: CASSWTAGTDGYTF; clone size: NA; D gene: NA; V gene: TRBV5-1; J gene: TRBJ1-2
CDR3 DNA: TGTGCCAGCAGCGTAGGAGGACTAGCGGTACCCTACGAGCAGTACTTC; CDR3 protein: CASSVGGLAVPYEQYF; clone size: NA; D gene: TRBD2; V gene: TRBV9; J gene: TRBJ2-7
CDR3 DNA: TGTGCCAGCAGCTTATTGGGCAGGGGGCTCGGCGAGCAGTACTTC; CDR3 protein: CASSLLGRGLGEQYF; clone size: NA; D gene: TRBD1; V gene: TRBV7-9; J gene: TRBJ2-7
CDR3 DNA: TGTGCCAGCAGCCTTGGAGCAGCTAACTATGGCTACACCTTC; CDR3 protein: CASSLGAANYGYTF; clone size: NA; D gene: NA; V gene: TRBV6-5; J gene: TRBJ1-2
CDR3 DNA: TGTGCCAGCAAGCCGTACGAGGGATCCTATGGCTACACCTTC; CDR3 protein: CASKPYEGSYGYTF; clone size: NA; D gene: NA; V gene: TRBV6-4; J gene: TRBJ1-2